The T cell receptor (beta chain) described here comes from a study of CXCR3-negative and CXCR3-positive naive CD8 T cells. Findings and limits, study-wide: Cryopreservation partially lowered CXCR3 expression, so most assays used fresh PBMCs.

Germline lookup yields CDR1 SGHDT and CDR2 YYEEEE. The CDR3 runs to 14 residues. UMI-labeled TRB cDNA libraries were prepared by 5' RACE. Reprocessing the 5' RACE reads, TCRdb reports a single entry for every CDR3 protein and omits DNA. The sample data list roughly 90,000 distinct CDR3 sequences. Among CD8+ T cells, naive ones were CD45RO-CCR7+CD27+CD95-. Of note for this clonotype: Its matching antigen is unknown.

The chain uses TRBV5-6 and TRBJ2-5; TCRdb returns TRBD2, unconfirmable since there is no DNA. The source is a human donor in good health. Some clones in this sample may be carry-over from other donors' samples. Source material: naive CXCR3- CD8+ T cells from blood. Documented subset: CD45RO-CCR7+CD27+CD95- naive CD8+ T cells lacking CXCR3 (TNR3-). CDR3 residues: CASKVSGYQETQYF.